Shown below are 23 T cell receptor beta chains from a single sample sequenced in a study of cytomegalovirus exposure and HLA in healthy donors. Vbeta (60) and Jbeta (13) primers were used in the PCR. Clones were sequenced by immunoSEQ multiplex PCR, and TCRdb holds only the in-frame ones, with some missing. The table records some 98,000 clones, around 80% of them present only once. Sample: PBMCs. These receptors originate from a man aged 40-49 years in good health and CMV-seronegative.

This clone was picked up one time. The chain joins TRBV5-6 to TRBJ2-6; TRBD1 matches at 10 bases. The CDR3 is 16 amino acids. Losses at the gene ends were 8 bases for V and 0 bases for J; bases not matched to a gene: 5. Germline lookup yields CDR1 SGHDT and CDR2 YYEEEE. The CDR3 coding sequence is TGTGCCAGTGCGGGACAGGGGAGCTCTGGGGCCAACGTCCTGACTTTC. Translating gives CASAGQGSSGANVLTF.

J is TRBJ2-5 and V is TRBV5-1, with TRBD2 as a possible D gene (6 bases). V lost 0 bases and J 4 bases, leaving 13 bases between the germline ends. Germline V gene sequence: CDR1 SGHRS, CDR2 YFSETQ. CDR3 length: 15 residues. CDR3 amino acids: CASSLVRDSVETQYF. The CDR3 nucleotides read TGCGCCAGCAGCTTGGTTAGGGACTCGGTAGAGACCCAGTACTTC. Filled out from reference TRBV5-1 and TRBJ2-5, the complete variable domain reads KAGVTQTPRYLIKTRGQQVTLSCSPISGHRSVSWYQQTPGQGLQFLFEYFSETQRNKGNFPGRFSGRQFSNSRSEMNVSTLELGDSALYLCASSLVRDSVETQYFGPGTRLLVL.

The chain is built from TRBV10-2 and TRBJ2-1, with 14 nucleotides matching TRBD2. Trimming at V came to 2 bases and at J to 8 bases, leaving 2 bases not matched to a gene. The CDR3 is 15 residues long. Per germline, CDR1 WSHSY and CDR2 SAAADI. The chain's CDR3 is CASSEGTSGGDEQFF. CDR3 DNA: TGCGCCAGCAGTGAGGGGACTAGCGGGGGTGATGAGCAGTTCTTC.

The chain links TRBV27 to TRBJ2-5, with D tentatively TRBD1 (5 bases). The V end was cut by 6 bases, the J end by 4 bases, with 12 bases between. Germline V gene sequence: CDR1 MNHEY, CDR2 SMNVEV (reference sequence). This CDR3 contains 13 residues. The CDR3 region is CASSQGLLETQYF. CDR3 DNA: TGTGCCAGCAGCCAGGGTCTGTTAGAGACCCAGTACTTC.

V and J are TRBV7-9 and TRBJ1-6, with D perhaps TRBD1 (5 bases). The CDR3 loop spans 17 amino acids. V lost 7 bases to trimming and J lost 0 bases, with 16 bases between them. CDR1 is SEHNR, CDR2 FQNEAQ, per germline (reference sequence). CDR3 in amino acids: CASTRGVQSSYNSPLHF. The CDR3 DNA is TGTGCCAGCACCCGGGGGGTACAGAGCTCCTATAATTCACCCCTCCACTTT.

This sequence joins TRBV9 and TRBJ2-5; 7 positions agree with TRBD1. The better agreement between TRBJ2-7 and the DNA end casts doubt on the J call. The CDR3 spans 14 residues. CDR1 SGDLS and CDR2 YYNGEE come from the germline V gene. The CDR3 DNA is TGTGCCAGCAGCGTAGGACAGGGAACCTACGAGCAGTACTTC. Protein product: CASSVGQGTYEQYF.

This clone was counted once. The chain joins TRBV29-1 to TRBJ2-2; D may be TRBD1 (5 bases). Germline values: CDR1 SQVTM, CDR2 ANQGSEA. With 5 bases removed from V and 0 bases from J, the gap between germline ends came to 10 bases. The CDR3 covers 14 residues. The DNA of the CDR3 is TGCAGCGTTACCGTAGGGGCGAACACCGGGGAGCTGTTTTTT. Protein: CSVTVGANTGELFF.

The chain joins TRBV5-1 to TRBJ1-1; no clear D. This CDR3 has 11 residues. The V end was cut by 3 bases, the J end by 8 bases, with 8 bases between. Germline CDR1 is SGHRS and CDR2 is YFSETQ. As DNA, the CDR3 is TGCGCCAGCAGCTCAGGTATCGAAGCTTTCTTT. Encoded protein: CASSSGIEAFF.

V is TRBV27 and J is TRBJ1-1; maybe TRBD1 (6 bases). Germline CDR1 and CDR2: MNHEY and SMNVEV (reference sequence). Trimming took off 1 base at V and 1 base at J, with 10 bases between the two ends. This CDR3 has 15 residues. The CDR3: CASSLFTGWNTEAFF. As DNA, the CDR3 is TGTGCCAGCAGTTTATTTACAGGGTGGAACACTGAAGCTTTCTTT.

The V gene is TRBV15, the J gene TRBJ2-6; D call uncertain. CDR1 and CDR2 (germline): LNHNV, YYDKDF (reference sequence). This CDR3 has 13 amino acids. The V end was cut by 5 bases, the J end by 5 bases, with 7 bases between. This CDR3 reads CATSLGRANVLTF. CDR3 nucleotides: TGTGCCACCAGCCTCGGTAGGGCCAACGTCCTGACTTTC.

This clone was detected once. The V and J genes are TRBV6-1 and TRBJ2-5, with TRBD1 identical over 7 bases. Germline loops: CDR1 MNHNS, CDR2 SASEGT. J gave up 3 bases and V 7 bases, and 8 bases lay outside the gene matches. This CDR3 contains 14 residues. CDR3 nucleotides: TGTGCCAGCATCCTCGGGACAGCCAAAGAGACCCAGTACTTC. The encoded protein is CASILGTAKETQYF.

This clone occurred a few times. The CDR3 reads CASSPDRYEQYF. DNA of the CDR3: TGTGCCAGCAGCCCGGACAGATACGAGCAGTACTTC. The chain carries TRBV14 and TRBJ2-7, with D possibly matching TRBD1 (6 bases). The CDR3 consists of 12 residues. V lost 4 bases and J 4 bases, leaving 8 bases between the germline ends. Germline V gives CDR1 SGHDN, CDR2 FVKESK.

This chain joins TRBV5-1 and TRBJ2-7; D might be TRBD1 (6 bases). CDR1 and CDR2 (germline): SGHRS, YFSETQ. This CDR3 is 15 amino acids long. V lost 0 bases and J 2 bases, leaving 12 bases between the germline ends. CDR3: CASSLADDRPYEQYF. The CDR3 nucleotides read TGCGCCAGCAGCTTGGCCGATGACAGGCCCTACGAGCAGTACTTC.

This clone was seen a few times. This sequence joins TRBV7-8 and TRBJ1-6; D might be TRBD1 (5 bases). CDR3 length: 16 residues. V was pared by 4 bases and J by 6 bases, with 16 bases between. Germline assignment: CDR1 SGHVS and CDR2 FQNEAQ. Here the CDR3 reads CASSYKGWGSNSPLHF. DNA of the CDR3: TGTGCCAGCAGCTATAAGGGTTGGGGCAGTAATTCACCCCTCCACTTT. Full variable domain (missing parts from reference TRBV7-8 and TRBJ1-6): GAGVSQSPRYKVAKRGQDVALRCDPISGHVSLFWYQQALGQGPEFLTYFQNEAQLDKSGLPSDRFFAERPEGSVSTLKIQRTQQEDSAVYLCASSYKGWGSNSPLHFGNGTRLTVT.

The rearrangement joins TRBV7-8 to TRBJ2-2; D ambiguous. From germline, CDR1 is SGHVS and CDR2 FQNEAQ. CDR3 length equals 15 residues. V was trimmed by 1 base and J by 4 bases, leaving 10 bases between them. CDR3 residues: CASSLGARTTGELFF. DNA of the CDR3: TGTGCCAGCAGCTTAGGGGCGCGTACCACCGGGGAGCTGTTTTTT.

The V gene is TRBV25-1, the J gene TRBJ1-3, with D possibly being TRBD1 (6 bases). Germline V lookup: CDR1 MGHDK, CDR2 SYGVNS. The CDR3 extends over 18 amino acids. Trimming removed 0 bases from V and 0 bases from J, with 15 bases in between. The CDR3 reads CASSEYRTALTSGNTIYF. The DNA for the CDR3 is TGTGCCAGCAGTGAATACCGGACAGCACTTACCTCTGGAAACACCATATATTTT.

This chain uses TRBV28 with TRBJ2-7; 11 positions agree with TRBD1. V lost 2 bases, J lost 3 bases, and 3 bases stayed unmatched. The CDR3 covers 15 residues. Germline V gene data show CDR1 as MDHEN and CDR2 as SYDVKM. The CDR3 region has the DNA TGTGCCAGCAGTTTAAGTGGGACAGGGGGCTACGAGCAGTACTTC. It is translated as CASSLSGTGGYEQYF.

The chain uses TRBV11-2 and TRBJ1-5; the D gene is possibly TRBD1 (5 bases). With 3 bases removed from V and 8 bases from J, the gap between germline ends came to 17 bases. Germline lookup yields CDR1 SGHAT and CDR2 FQNNGV. The CDR3 has 15 residues. CDR3 amino acids: CASSFSGRSGEPQHF. In DNA, the CDR3 is TGTGCCAGCAGCTTCTCAGGGAGGTCCGGTGAGCCCCAGCATTTT.

This chain links TRBV5-6 with TRBJ2-2; D gene unclear. This CDR3 is built from 12 residues. V was clipped by 0 bases and J by 5 bases, with 2 bases between them. Germline CDR1 and CDR2: SGHDT and YYEEEE. The CDR3 sequence: CASSLATGELFF. CDR3 bases: TGTGCCAGCAGCTTGGCTACCGGGGAGCTGTTTTTT.

The chain joins TRBV27 to TRBJ2-5; TRBD1 matches 9 bases. The J call is doubtful: the DNA matches TRBJ2-7 better. The CDR3 totals 13 residues. Germline-derived CDR1 and CDR2 are MNHEY and SMNVEV (reference sequence). CDR3 in DNA: TGTGCCACCCGGGACAGGGTGTCCTACGAGCAGTACTTC. Residues: CATRDRVSYEQYF.

This clone was seen a handful of times. The chain employs TRBV4-3 and TRBJ2-2, with 9 bases fitting TRBD1. Trimming removed 4 bases from V and 7 bases from J; junction bases left unmatched: 7. The CDR3 totals 15 residues. Germline CDR1 reads LGHNA; CDR2 reads YSLEER. The CDR3 DNA is TGCGCCAGCAGCCCCCGGACAGGGGTAGGCGGGGAGCTGTTTTTT. Its translation is CASSPRTGVGGELFF.

The rearrangement links TRBV5-1 to TRBJ2-3; TRBD2 matches at 13 bases. The ends lost 3 bases at V and 5 bases at J; junction bases unmatched: 6. This CDR3 is built from 16 residues. The germline CDR1 and CDR2 sequences are SGHRS and YFSETQ. CDR3 loop: CASSSTSGGRIDTQYF. DNA for the CDR3: TGCGCCAGCAGCTCGACTAGCGGGGGGCGTATAGATACGCAGTATTTT.

This clone has only a few counts. The chain is built from TRBV19 and TRBJ2-3, with D perhaps matching TRBD2 (6 bases). Germline-derived CDR1 and CDR2 are LNHDA and SQIVND (reference sequence). The CDR3 is made up of 14 amino acids. V lost 5 bases to trimming and J lost 2 bases, with 11 bases between them. The CDR3 sequence: CASSPSVLTDTQYF. For the CDR3, the DNA is TGTGCCAGTAGTCCTAGCGTCCTCACAGATACGCAGTATTTT.